This is a list of T cell receptor beta chains from one sample in a study of CD8 T cells in Susac syndrome. In TCRdb, the immunoSEQ multiplex PCR reads were re-called with MiXCR into one record per CDR3 protein. The repertoire holds 95,000 to 150,000 distinct CDR3 sequences, just under 95% seen once, with 0.25% to 0.3% in the top ten. The sample was CD8+ T cells from PBMCs. These receptors were obtained from a human donor with Susac syndrome. Each CDR3 is given with its conserved first and last residue. A D gene is named only where the DNA matches it firmly. Only some rows state a clone size, as once, few, many or a class for expanded clones.

j_call clone_size d_call v_call cdr3_nt cdr3_aa
TRBJ1-3 - TRBD1 TRBV4-1 TGCGCCAGCAGCCTCAGGGGGGACTCGAGCTCTGGAAACACCATATATTTT CASSLRGDSSSGNTIYF
TRBJ1-1 once - TRBV15 TGTGCCACCAGCAGAGCTCGGAACACTGAAGCTTTCTTT CATSRARNTEAFF
TRBJ1-2 - TRBD1 TRBV4-1 TGCGCCAGCAGCCAAGCCGACAGGGTCGGCTATGGCTACACCTTC CASSQADRVGYGYTF
TRBJ1-4 - - TRBV27 TGTGCCAGCAGTTTGCAGGACGGTAATGAAAAACTGTTTTTT CASSLQDGNEKLFF
TRBJ2-7 - - TRBV2 TGTGCCAGCAGTGAAAGGGCCGTGACCTACGAGCAGTACTTC CASSERAVTYEQYF
TRBJ2-1 - TRBD2 TRBV5-1 TGCGCCAGCAGAACCGGACTAGCGGGGGCCTTTGATGAGCAGTTCTTC CASRTGLAGAFDEQFF
TRBJ1-2 - - TRBV29-1 TGCAGCGTCCGCAGTCGGGGGATAGATGGCTACACCTTC CSVRSRGIDGYTF
TRBJ2-7 - - TRBV20-1 TGCAGTGCTAGAGGACAGGACTCATCCTACGAGCAGTACTTC CSARGQDSSYEQYF
TRBJ1-2 - - TRBV29-1 TGCAGCGCTACGGGGAACTATGGCTACACCTTC CSATGNYGYTF
TRBJ1-2 - - TRBV23-1 TGCGCCAGCAGTCAAGAAGTACAGAGGGGGTCCTATGGCTACACCTTC CASSQEVQRGSYGYTF